A single T cell receptor beta chain is shown here with its context. Antigen unknown. This entry belongs to a study of T cell responses to AZD1222 COVID-19 vaccine. Study-level background: It was second doses at about 4 or about 12 weeks that were pooled.

General observations from the study: Repertoires were obtained solely post-peak T cell response.

Produced via immunoSEQ multiplex PCR; TCRdb's table is partial and in-frame only. The table has around 86,000 clones, almost 90% seen once; the top ten hold roughly 9.1%. Germline CDR1 is SQVTM and CDR2 is ANQGSEA. Trimming removed 2 bases from V and 5 bases from J, with 12 bases in between. CDR3 length: 13 amino acids. Here the sequenced sample was peripheral blood, taken on day 0 of AZD1222 vaccination. The V and J genes are TRBV29-1 and TRBJ1-1; a possible D gene is TRBD1 (5 bases). The clonotype was recovered from an adult in good health. This CDR3 reads CSVERTPATEAFF. CDR3 in DNA: TGCAGCGTTGAACGGACACCGGCGACTGAAGCTTTCTTT.